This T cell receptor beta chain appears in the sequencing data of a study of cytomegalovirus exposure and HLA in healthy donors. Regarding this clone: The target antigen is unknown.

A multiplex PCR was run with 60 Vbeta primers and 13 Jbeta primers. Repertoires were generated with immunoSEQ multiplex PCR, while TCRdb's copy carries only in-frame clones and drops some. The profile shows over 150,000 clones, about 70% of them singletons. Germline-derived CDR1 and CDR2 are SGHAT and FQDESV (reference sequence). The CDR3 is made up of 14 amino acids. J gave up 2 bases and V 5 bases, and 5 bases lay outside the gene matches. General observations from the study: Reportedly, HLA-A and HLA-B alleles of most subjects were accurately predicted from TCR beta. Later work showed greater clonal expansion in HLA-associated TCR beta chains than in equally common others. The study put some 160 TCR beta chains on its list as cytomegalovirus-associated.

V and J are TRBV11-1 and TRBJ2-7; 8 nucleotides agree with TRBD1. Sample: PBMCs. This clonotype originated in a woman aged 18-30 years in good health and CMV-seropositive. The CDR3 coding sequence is TGTGCCAGCAGCCGGGACAGGACTACCTACGAGCAGTACTTC. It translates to CASSRDRTTYEQYF.